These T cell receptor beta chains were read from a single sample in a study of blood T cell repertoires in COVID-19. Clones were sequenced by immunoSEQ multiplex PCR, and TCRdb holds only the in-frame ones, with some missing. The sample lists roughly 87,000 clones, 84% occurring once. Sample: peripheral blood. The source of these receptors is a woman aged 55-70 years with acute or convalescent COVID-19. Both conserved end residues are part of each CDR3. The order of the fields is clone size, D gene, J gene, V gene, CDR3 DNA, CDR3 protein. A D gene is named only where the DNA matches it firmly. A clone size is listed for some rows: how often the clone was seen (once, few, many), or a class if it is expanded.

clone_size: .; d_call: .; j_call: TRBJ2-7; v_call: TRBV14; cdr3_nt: TGTGCCAGCAGCCAAGCCCGGACAGTGGGGACCTACGAGCAGTACTTC; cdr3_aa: CASSQARTVGTYEQYF
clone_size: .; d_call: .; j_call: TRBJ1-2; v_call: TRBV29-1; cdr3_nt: TGCAGCGATTTCAACAGGGATAGTAACTATGGCTACACCTTC; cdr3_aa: CSDFNRDSNYGYTF
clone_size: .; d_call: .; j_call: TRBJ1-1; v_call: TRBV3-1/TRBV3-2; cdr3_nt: TGTGCCAGCAGTCCCCCAGCGCCAATGAACACTGAAGCTTTCTTT; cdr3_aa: CASSPPAPMNTEAFF
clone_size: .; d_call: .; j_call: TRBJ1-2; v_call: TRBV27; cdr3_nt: TGTGCCAGCAGTGGGGGGTATGGCTACACCTTC; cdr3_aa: CASSGGYGYTF
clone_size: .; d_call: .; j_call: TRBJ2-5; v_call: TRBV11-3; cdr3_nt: TGTGCCAGCAGCACTAACAGGGTGGCAGAGACCCAGTACTTC; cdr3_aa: CASSTNRVAETQYF
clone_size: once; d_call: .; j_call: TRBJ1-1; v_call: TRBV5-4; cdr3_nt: TGTGCCAGCAGCATAGACAGGTTGGGAACTGAAGCTTTCTTT; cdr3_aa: CASSIDRLGTEAFF
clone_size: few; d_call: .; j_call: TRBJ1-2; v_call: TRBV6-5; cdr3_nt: TGTGCCAGCACCCGTTCCCCCGAGAACTATGGCTACACCTTC; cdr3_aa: CASTRSPENYGYTF
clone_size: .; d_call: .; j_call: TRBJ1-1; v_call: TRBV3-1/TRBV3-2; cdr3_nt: TGTGCCAGCAGCCTCTTTGCGGGATGGGACACTGAAGCTTTCTTT; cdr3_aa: CASSLFAGWDTEAFF
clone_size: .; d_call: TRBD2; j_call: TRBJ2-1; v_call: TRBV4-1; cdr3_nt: TGCGCCAGCAGCCAAGATAACCTAGCGGATCTTCGAAAGGAGCAGTTCTTC; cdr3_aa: CASSQDNLADLRKEQFF
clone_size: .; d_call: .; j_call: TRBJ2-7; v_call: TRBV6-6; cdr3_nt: TGTGCCAGCAGTTACTCGCAGAGGGAACAGACCTACGAGCAGTACTTC; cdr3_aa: CASSYSQREQTYEQYF
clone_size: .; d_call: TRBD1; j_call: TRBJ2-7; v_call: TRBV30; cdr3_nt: TGTGCCTGGAGACCCAGGGGGCTGCCATCCTACGAGCAGTACTTC; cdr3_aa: CAWRPRGLPSYEQYF
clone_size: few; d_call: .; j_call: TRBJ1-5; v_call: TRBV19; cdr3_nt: TGTGCCAGTAGTATAGATGGCACCTACTATAGCAATCAGCCCCAGCATTTT; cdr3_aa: CASSIDGTYYSNQPQHF
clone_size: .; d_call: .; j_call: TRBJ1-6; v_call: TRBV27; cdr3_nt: TGTGCCAGCAGTTTACGAAGCCTAGAAAATTCACCCCTCCACTTT; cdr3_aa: CASSLRSLENSPLHF
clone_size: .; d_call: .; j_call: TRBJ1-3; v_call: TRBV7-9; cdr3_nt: TGTGCCAGCAGCCTGAGGGGGGGTTTGGTTGGAAACACCATATATTTT; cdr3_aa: CASSLRGGLVGNTIYF
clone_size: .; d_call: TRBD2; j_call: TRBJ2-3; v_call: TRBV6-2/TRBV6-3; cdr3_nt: TGTGCCAGCAGCCGGGGACTAGGGATCACAGATACGCAGTATTTT; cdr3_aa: CASSRGLGITDTQYF
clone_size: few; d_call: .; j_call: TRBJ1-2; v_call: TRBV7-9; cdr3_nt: TGTGCCAGCAGCCCGACTGGGGGGGATAACTATGGCTACACCTTC; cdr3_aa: CASSPTGGDNYGYTF
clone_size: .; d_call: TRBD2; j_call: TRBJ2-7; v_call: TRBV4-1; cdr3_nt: TGCGCCAGCAGCGCTACGGGACTAGCGAACTACGAGCAGTACTTC; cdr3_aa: CASSATGLANYEQYF
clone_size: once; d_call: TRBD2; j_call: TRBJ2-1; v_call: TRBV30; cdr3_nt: TGTGCCTGGGAGACTAGCGGGGGTCTTCAGTTCTTC; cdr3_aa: CAWETSGGLQFF
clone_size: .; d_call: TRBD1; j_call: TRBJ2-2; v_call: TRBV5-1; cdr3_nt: TGCGCCAGCACGGCGCGGACAGGGGGCATCACCGGGGAGCTGTTTTTT; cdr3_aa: CASTARTGGITGELFF
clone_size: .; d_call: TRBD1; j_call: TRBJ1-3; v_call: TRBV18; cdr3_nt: TGTGCCAGCTCACCACCCGGACAGGCCAACTCTGGAAACACCATATATTTT; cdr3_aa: CASSPPGQANSGNTIYF
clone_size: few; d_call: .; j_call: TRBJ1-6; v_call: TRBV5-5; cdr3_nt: TGTGCCAGCAGCTTATGGGAAGCCATCGGGACACCCCTCCACTTT; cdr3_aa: CASSLWEAIGTPLHF
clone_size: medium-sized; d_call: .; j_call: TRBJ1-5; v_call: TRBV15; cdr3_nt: TGTGCCACCAGCAGAGATAAGGGGCACAATCAGCCCCAGCATTTT; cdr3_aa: CATSRDKGHNQPQHF